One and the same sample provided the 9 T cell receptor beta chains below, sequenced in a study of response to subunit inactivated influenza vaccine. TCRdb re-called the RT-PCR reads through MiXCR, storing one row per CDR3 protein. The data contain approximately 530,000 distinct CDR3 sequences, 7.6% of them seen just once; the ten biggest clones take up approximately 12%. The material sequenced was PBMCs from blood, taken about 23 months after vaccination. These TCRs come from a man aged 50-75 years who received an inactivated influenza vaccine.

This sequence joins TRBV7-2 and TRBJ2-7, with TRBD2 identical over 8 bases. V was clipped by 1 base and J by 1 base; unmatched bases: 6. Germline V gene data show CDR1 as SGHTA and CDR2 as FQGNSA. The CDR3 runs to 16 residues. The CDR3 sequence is CASSLVGSGESYEQYF. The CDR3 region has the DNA TGTGCCAGCAGCTTAGTAGGTAGCGGGGAATCCTACGAGCAGTACTTC. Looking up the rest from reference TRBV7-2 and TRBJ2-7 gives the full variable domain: GAGVSQSPSNKVTEKGKDVELRCDPISGHTALYWYRQSLGQGLEFLIYFQGNSAPDKSGLPSDRFSAERTGGSVSTLTIQRTQQEDSAVYLCASSLVGSGESYEQYFGPGTRLTVT.

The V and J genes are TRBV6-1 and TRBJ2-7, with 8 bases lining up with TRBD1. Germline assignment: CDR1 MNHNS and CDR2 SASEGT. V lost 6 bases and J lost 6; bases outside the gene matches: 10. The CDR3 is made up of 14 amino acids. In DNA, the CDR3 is TGTGCCAGCAGCACGGGACAGGCAGACAGCGAGCAGTACTTC. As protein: CASSTGQADSEQYF.

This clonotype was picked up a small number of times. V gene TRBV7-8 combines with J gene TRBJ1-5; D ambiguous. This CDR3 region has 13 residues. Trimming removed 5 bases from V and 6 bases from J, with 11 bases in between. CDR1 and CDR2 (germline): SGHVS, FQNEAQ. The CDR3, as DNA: TGTGCCAGCAGCGCGGCCTTCCGTCAGCCCCAGCATTTT. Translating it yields CASSAAFRQPQHF.

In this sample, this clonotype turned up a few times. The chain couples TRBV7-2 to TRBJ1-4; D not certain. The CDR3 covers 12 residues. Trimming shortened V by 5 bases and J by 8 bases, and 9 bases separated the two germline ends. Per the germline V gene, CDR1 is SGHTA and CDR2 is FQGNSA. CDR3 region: CASSPRAEKLFF. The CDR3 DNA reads TGTGCCAGCAGCCCCCGGGCGGAAAAACTGTTTTTT.

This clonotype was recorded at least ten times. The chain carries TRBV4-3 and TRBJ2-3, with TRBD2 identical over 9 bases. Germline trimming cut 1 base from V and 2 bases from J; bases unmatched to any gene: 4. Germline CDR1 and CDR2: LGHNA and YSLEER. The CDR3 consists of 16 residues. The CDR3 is CASSQGGGGATDTQYF. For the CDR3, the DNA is TGCGCCAGCAGCCAAGGCGGCGGGGGGGCCACAGATACGCAGTATTTT.

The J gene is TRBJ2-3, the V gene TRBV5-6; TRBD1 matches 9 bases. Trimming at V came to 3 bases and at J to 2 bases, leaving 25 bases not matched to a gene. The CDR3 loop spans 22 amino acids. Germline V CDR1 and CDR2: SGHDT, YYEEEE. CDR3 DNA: TGTGCCAGCAGCTGCGTTCTTATATCCCGGGACAGGGCGCGACGGCCCACAGATACGCAGTATTTT. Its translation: CASSCVLISRDRARRPTDTQYF. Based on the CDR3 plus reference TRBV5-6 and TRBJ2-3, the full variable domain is DAGVTQSPTHLIKTRGQQVTLRCSPKSGHDTVSWYQQALGQGPQFIFQYYEEEERQRGNFPDRFSGHQFPNYSSELNVNALLLGDSALYLCASSCVLISRDRARRPTDTQYFGPGTRLTVL.

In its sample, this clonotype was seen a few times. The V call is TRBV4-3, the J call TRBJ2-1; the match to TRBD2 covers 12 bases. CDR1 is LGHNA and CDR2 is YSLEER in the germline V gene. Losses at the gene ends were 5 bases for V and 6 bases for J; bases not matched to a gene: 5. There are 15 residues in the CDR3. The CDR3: CASSSTSGRFNEQFF. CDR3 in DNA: TGCGCCAGCAGCTCCACTAGCGGGAGGTTCAATGAGCAGTTCTTC.

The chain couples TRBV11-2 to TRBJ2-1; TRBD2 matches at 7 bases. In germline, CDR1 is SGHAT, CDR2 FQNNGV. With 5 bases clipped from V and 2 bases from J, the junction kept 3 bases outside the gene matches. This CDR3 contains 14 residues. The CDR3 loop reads CASSISGAYNEQFF. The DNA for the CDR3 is TGTGCCAGCAGCATAAGCGGGGCCTACAATGAGCAGTTCTTC.

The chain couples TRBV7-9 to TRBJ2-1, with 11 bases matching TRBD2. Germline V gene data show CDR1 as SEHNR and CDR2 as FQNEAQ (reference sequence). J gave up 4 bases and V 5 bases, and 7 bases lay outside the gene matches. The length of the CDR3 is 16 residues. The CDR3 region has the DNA TGTGCCAGCAGCGATACCGGGACTAGCGGTTACAATGAGCAGTTCTTC. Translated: CASSDTGTSGYNEQFF.